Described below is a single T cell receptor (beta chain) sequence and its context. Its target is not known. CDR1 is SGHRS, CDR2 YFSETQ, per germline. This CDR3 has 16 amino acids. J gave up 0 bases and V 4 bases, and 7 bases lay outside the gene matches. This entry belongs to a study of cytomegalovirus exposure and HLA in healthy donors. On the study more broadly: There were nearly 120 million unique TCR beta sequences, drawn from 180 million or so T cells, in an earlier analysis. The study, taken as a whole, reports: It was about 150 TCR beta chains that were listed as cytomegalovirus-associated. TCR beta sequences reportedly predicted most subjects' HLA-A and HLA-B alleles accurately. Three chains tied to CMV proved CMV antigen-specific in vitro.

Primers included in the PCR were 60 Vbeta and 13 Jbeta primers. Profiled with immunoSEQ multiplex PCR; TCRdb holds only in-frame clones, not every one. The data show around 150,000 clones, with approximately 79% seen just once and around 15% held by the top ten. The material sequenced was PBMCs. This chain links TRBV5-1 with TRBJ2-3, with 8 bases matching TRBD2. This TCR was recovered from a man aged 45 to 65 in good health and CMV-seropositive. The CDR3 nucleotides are TGCGCCAGCAGCCGCTCGAGCGGGGGTAGCACAGATACGCAGTATTTT. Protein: CASSRSSGGSTDTQYF.